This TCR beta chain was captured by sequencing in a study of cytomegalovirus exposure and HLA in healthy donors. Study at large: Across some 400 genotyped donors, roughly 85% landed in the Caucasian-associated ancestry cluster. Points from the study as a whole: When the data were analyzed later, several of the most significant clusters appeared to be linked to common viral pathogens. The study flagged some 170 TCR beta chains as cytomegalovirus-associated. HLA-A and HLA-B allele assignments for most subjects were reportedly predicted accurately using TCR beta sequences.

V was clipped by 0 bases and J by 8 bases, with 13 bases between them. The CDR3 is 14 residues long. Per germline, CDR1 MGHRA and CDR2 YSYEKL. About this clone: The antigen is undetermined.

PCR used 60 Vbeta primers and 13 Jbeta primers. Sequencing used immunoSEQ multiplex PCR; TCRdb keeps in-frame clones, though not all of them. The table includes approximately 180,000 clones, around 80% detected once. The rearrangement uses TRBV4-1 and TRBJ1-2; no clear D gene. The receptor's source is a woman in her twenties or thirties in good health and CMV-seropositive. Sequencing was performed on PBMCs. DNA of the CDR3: TGCGCCAGCAGCCAAGATACAGTTACGGGGGGCTACACCTTC. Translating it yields CASSQDTVTGGYTF.